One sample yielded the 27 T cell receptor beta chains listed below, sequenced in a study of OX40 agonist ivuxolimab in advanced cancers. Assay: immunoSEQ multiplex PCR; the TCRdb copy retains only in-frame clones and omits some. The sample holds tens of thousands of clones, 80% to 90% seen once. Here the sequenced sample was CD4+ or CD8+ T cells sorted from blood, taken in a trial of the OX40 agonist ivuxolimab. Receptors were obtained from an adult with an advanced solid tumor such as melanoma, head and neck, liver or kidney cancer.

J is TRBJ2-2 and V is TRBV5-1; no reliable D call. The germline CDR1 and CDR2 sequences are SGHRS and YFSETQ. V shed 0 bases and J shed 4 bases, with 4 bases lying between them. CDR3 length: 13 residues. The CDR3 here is CASSLGSTGELFF. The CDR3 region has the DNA TGCGCCAGCAGCTTGGGAAGCACCGGGGAGCTGTTTTTT.

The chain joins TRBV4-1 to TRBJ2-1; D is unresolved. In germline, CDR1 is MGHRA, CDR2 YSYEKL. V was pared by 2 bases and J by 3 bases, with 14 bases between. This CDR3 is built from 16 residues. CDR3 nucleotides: TGCGCCAGCAGCCAATTAGACATTGTGAGCTACAATGAGCAGTTCTTC. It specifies CASSQLDIVSYNEQFF.

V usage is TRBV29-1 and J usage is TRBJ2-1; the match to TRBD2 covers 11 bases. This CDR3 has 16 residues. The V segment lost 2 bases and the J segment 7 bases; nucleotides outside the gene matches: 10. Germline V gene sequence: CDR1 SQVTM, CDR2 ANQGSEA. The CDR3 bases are TGCAGCGTTGAATTCCGACTAGCGGGGAAAAGGAATGAGCAGTTCTTC. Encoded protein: CSVEFRLAGKRNEQFF.

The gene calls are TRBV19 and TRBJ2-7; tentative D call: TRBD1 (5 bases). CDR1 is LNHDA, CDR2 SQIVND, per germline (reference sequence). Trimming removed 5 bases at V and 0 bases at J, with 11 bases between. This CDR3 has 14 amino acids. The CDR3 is CASSLPDSSYEQYF. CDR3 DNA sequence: TGTGCCAGTAGTTTACCCGACAGCTCCTACGAGCAGTACTTC.

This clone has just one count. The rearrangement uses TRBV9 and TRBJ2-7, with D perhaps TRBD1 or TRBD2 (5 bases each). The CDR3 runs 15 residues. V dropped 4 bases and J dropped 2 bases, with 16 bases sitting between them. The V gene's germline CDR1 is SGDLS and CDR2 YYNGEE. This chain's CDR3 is CASSLGGGAPYEQYF. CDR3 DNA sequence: TGTGCCAGCAGCCTCGGTGGGGGTGCTCCCTACGAGCAGTACTTC.

The CDR3 nucleotides read TGTGCCAGCAGCCCCCAGGGCTCTGGGGCCAACGTCCTGACTTTC. Its translation: CASSPQGSGANVLTF. The J gene is TRBJ2-6, the V gene TRBV5-4; D may be TRBD1 (5 bases). The CDR3 is 15 amino acids. Deletions cut 4 bases from V and 0 bases from J, with 8 bases between. The germline V gene encodes CDR1 SGHNT and CDR2 YYREEE (reference sequence).

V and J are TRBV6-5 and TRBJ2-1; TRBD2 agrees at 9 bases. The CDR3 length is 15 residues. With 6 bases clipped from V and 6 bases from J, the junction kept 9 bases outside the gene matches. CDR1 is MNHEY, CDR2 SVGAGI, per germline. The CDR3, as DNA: TGTGCCAGCAGCGGGGGGCTAGCGGGACTCAATGAGCAGTTCTTC. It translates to CASSGGLAGLNEQFF.

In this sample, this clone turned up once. The chain's CDR3 is CASSPEGGRNNQPQHF. The CDR3 DNA reads as TGTGCCAGCTCCCCTGAGGGGGGGCGTAACAATCAGCCCCAGCATTTT. This chain links TRBV18 with TRBJ1-5, with TRBD1 as a possible D gene (6 bases). Deletions cut 6 bases from V and 3 bases from J, with 18 bases between. The germline gives CDR1 KGHSH, CDR2 LQKENI. This CDR3 spans 16 amino acids.

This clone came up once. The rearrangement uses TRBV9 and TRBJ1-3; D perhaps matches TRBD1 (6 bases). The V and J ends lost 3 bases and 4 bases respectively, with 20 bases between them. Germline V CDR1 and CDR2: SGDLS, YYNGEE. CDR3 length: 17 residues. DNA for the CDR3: TGTGCCAGCAGCGCTACTCCGCGGGGGGCGTCAGGAAACACCATATATTTT. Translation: CASSATPRGASGNTIYF.

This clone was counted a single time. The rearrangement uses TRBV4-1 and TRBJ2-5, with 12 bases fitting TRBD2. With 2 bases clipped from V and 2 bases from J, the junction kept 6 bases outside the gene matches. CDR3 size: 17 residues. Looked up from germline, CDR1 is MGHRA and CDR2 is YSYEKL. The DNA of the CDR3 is TGCGCCAGCAGCCAAACCCGACTAGCGGGGGCTCAAGAGACCCAGTACTTC. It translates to CASSQTRLAGAQETQYF.

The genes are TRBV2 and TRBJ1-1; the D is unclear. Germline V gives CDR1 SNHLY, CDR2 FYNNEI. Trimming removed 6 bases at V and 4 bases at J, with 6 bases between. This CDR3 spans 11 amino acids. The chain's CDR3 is CASRGITEAFF. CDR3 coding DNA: TGTGCCAGCAGGGGTATCACTGAAGCTTTCTTT.

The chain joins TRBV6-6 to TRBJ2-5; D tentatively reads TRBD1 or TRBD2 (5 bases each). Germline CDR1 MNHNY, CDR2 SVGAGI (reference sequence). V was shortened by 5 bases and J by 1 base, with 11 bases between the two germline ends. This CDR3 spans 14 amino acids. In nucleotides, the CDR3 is TGTGCCAGCAGTCGGGACGGCCTCCAAGAGACCCAGTACTTC. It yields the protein CASSRDGLQETQYF.

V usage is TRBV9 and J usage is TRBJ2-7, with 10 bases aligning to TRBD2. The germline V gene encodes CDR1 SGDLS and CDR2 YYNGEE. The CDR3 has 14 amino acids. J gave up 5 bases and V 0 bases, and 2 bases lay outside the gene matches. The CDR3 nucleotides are TGTGCCAGCAGCGTAGTGAGCGGGGGGGACGAGCAGTACTTC. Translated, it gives CASSVVSGGDEQYF.

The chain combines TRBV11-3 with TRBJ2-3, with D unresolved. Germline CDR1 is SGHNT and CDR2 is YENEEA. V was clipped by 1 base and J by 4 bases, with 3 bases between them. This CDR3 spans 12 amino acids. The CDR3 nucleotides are TGTGCCAGCAGCTTAGTCCCAGATACGCAGTATTTT. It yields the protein CASSLVPDTQYF.

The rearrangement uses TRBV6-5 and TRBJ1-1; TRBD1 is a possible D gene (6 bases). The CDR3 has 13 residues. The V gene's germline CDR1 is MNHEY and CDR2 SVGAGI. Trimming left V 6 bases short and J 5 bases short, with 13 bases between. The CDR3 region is CASRYQGGTEAFF. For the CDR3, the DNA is TGTGCCAGCAGGTACCAAGGGGGGACTGAAGCTTTCTTT.

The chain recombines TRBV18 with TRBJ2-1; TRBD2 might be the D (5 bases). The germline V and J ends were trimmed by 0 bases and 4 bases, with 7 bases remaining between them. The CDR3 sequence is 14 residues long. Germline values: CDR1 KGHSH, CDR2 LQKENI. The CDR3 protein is CASSPPERYNEQFF. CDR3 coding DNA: TGTGCCAGCTCACCACCGGAGCGGTACAATGAGCAGTTCTTC. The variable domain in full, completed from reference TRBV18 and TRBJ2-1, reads NAGVMQNPRHLVRRRGQEARLRCSPMKGHSHVYWYRQLPEEGLKFMVYLQKENIIDESGMPKERFSAEFPKEGPSILRIQQVVRGDSAAYFCASSPPERYNEQFFGPGTRLTVL.

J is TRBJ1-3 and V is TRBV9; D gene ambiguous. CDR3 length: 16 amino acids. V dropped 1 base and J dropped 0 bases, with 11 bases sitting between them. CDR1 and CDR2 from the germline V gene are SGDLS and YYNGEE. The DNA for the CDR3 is TGTGCCAGCAGCGTATCCGTTATGAGCTCTGGAAACACCATATATTTT. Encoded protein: CASSVSVMSSGNTIYF.

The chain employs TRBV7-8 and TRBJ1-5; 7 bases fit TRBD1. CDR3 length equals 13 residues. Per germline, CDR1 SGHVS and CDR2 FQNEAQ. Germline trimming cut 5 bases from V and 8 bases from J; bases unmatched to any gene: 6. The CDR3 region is CASSPRDSEPQHF. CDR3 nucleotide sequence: TGTGCCAGCAGCCCCCGGGACAGTGAGCCCCAGCATTTT.

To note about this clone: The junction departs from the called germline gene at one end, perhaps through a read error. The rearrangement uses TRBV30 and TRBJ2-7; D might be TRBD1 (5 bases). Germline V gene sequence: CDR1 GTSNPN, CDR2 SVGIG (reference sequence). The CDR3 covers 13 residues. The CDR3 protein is CAWSEDNSYEQHF. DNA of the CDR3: TGTGCCTGGAGTGAGGACAACTCCTACGAGCAGCACTTC. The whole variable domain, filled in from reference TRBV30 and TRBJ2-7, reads SQTIHQWPATLVQPVGSPLSLECTVEGTSNPNLYWYRQAAGRGLQLLFYSVGIGQISSEVPQNLSASRPQDRQFILSSKKLLLSDSGFYLCAWSEDNSYEQHFGPGTRLTVT.

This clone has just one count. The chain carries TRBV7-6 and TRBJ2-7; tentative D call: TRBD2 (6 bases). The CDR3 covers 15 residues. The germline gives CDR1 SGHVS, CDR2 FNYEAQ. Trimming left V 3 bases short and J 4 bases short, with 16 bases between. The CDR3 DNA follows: TGTGCCAGCAGCTTGAATCAGGGAGGTTCGTACGAGCAGTACTTC. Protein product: CASSLNQGGSYEQYF.

The CDR3 region is CASSPDGRGRTDTQYF. Written as DNA, the CDR3 is TGCGCCAGCAGCCCGGACGGGAGGGGCCGCACAGATACGCAGTATTTT. The chain recombines TRBV4-3 with TRBJ2-3; TRBD2 matches at 8 bases. This CDR3 has 16 residues. Germline-derived CDR1 and CDR2 are LGHNA and YSLEER. The V gene end was trimmed by 4 bases and the J gene end by 1 base; junction bases not matched to a gene: 7.

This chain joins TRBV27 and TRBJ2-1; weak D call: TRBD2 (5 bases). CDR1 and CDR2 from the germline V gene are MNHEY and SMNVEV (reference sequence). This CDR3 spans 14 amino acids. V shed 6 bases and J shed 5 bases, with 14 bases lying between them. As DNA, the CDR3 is TGTGCCAGCAGGGAGGAGCGGCTGGACAATGAGCAGTTCTTC. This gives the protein CASREERLDNEQFF.

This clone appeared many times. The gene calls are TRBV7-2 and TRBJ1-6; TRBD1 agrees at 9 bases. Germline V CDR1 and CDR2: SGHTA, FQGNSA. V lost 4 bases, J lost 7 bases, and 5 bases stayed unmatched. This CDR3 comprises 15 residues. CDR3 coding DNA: TGTGCCAGCAGCTCCGTAGACAGGGGGAATTCACCCCTCCACTTT. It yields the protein CASSSVDRGNSPLHF.

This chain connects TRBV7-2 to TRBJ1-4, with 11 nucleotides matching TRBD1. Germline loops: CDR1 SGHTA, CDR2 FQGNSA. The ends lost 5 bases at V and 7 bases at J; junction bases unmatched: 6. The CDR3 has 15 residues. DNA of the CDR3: TGTGCCAGCAGCCCCCGGACAGGGGGCTCTGAAAAACTGTTTTTT. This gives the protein CASSPRTGGSEKLFF. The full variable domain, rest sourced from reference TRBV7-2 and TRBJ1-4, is GAGVSQSPSNKVTEKGKDVELRCDPISGHTALYWYRQSLGQGLEFLIYFQGNSAPDKSGLPSDRFSAERTGGSVSTLTIQRTQQEDSAVYLCASSPRTGGSEKLFFGSGTQLSVL.

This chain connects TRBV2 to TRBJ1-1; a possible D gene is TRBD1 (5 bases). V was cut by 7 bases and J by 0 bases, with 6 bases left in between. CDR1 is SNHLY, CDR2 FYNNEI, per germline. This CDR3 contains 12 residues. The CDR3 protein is CASNRLNTEAFF. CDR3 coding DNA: TGTGCCAGCAACAGGCTGAACACTGAAGCTTTCTTT.

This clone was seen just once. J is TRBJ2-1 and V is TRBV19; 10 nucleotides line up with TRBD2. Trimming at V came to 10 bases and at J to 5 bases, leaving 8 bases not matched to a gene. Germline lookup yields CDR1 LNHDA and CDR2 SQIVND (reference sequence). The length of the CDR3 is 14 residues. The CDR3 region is CATQREGPNNEQFF. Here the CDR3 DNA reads TGTGCCACCCAGCGGGAGGGCCCCAACAATGAGCAGTTCTTC.

CDR3 nucleotides: TGTGCCTGGAGCAACAGGGGGGCGGATTCACCCCTCCACTTT. Residues: CAWSNRGADSPLHF. The chain recombines TRBV30 with TRBJ1-6, with TRBD1 matching over 8 bases. The CDR3 has 14 amino acids. The ends lost 3 bases at V and 8 bases at J; junction bases unmatched: 6. Germline lookup yields CDR1 GTSNPN and CDR2 SVGIG (reference sequence). The entire variable domain, with the rest obtained from reference TRBV30 and TRBJ1-6, is as follows: SQTIHQWPATLVQPVGSPLSLECTVEGTSNPNLYWYRQAAGRGLQLLFYSVGIGQISSEVPQNLSASRPQDRQFILSSKKLLLSDSGFYLCAWSNRGADSPLHFGNGTRLTVT.